This TCR beta chain comes out of a study of molecular identifiers for immune sequencing clone quantification. Study observations and caveats: Clones above 20 RNA copies held over 97% of effector molecules, under 1% in naive cells.

This clonotype was seen at least ten times. Its antigen is still unknown. It was with previously described methods and listed TCR primers that bulk TCR libraries were made. Each CDR3 protein is one row after TCRdb ran MiXCR on the PCR reads. This sample has 300,000 to 400,000 distinct CDR3 sequences, with roughly a fifth found just once. This sequence originates from a human donor in good health. Some libraries in this study had Jurkat cell RNA spiked in. Sequences were obtained from naive CD8+ T cells from blood, with Jurkat cell RNA spiked in. Described subset: FACS-sorted CD8+CD4-CCR7+CD45RA+ naive T cells.

CDR3 coding DNA: TGCGCCAGCAGCTTGGCGTACAACAACAATGAAAAACTGTTTTTT. This encodes CASSLAYNNNEKLFF. This chain links TRBV5-1 with TRBJ1-4; no reliable D call. The germline V gene encodes CDR1 SGHRS and CDR2 YFSETQ. With 0 bases removed from V and 5 bases from J, the gap between germline ends came to 11 bases. The CDR3 has 15 amino acids.